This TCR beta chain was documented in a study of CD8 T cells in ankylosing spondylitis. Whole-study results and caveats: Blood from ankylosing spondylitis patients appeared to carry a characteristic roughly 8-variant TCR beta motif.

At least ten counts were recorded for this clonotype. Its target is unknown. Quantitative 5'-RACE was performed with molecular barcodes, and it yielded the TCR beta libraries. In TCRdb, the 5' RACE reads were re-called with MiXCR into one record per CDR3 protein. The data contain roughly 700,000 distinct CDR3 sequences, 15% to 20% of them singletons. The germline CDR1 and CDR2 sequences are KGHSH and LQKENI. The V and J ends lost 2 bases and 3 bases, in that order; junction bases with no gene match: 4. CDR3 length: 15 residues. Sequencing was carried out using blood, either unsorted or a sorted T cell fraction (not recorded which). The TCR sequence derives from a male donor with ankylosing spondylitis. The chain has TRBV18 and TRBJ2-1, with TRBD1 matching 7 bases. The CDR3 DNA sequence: TGTGCCAGCTCACCATTAGGACAGGACTACAATGAGCAGTTCTTC. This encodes CASSPLGQDYNEQFF.